The 14 T cell receptor beta chains presented below share a single source sample, sequenced in a study of immune heterogeneity within non-small cell lung tumors listed by TCRdb under 2018. Genomic DNA was extracted from bulk tumor tissue and used as the TCR template, and approximately 600 ng gDNA was amplified per sample. During surgery, several biopsies were collected from each primary tumor and placed as far from one another as possible within the tumor mass. The study cohort was described as untreated, and patients were newly diagnosed NSCLC cases undergoing curative surgery. TCRdb names HiSeq X Ten as the instrument used. A multiplex PCR system amplified the TCR beta CDR3 region, with a first 10-cycle round using 32 V-gene forward and 13 J-gene reverse primers. Through fastp at Q25 and MiXCR, TCRdb rebuilt clones from the public reads, retaining in-frame beta chains. Merged by CDR3 protein, the rows form single entries marked with the most common genes and DNA. This sample gives 13,000 to 15,000 distinct CDR3 sequences in total; 28% of them show up just once. The ten top clones hold 5.2% of the sample.

The sequencing sample was made of lung tumor tissue. Every receptor here comes from a man aged 40-49 years with non-small cell lung cancer.

Points on this clonotype: This sequence may be a read error, since a much larger clone differs from it by one base. This rearrangement joins TRBV20-1 to TRBJ2-1, with 8 bases lining up with TRBD2. The V segment lost 7 bases and the J segment 6 bases; nucleotides outside the gene matches: 11. CDR1 is DFQATT, CDR2 SNEGSKA, per germline (reference sequence). The length of the CDR3 is 14 residues. The CDR3 region has the DNA TGCAGTGATTCTGGGGAGCGGGAGACCAATGAGCAGTTCTTC. It translates to CSDSGERETNEQFF.

As for this clonotype: Possible read error: a much larger clone is one base away. This chain connects TRBV20-1 to TRBJ1-4; D unclear. This CDR3 comprises 13 residues. Germline V gene data show CDR1 as DFQATT and CDR2 as SNEGSKA (reference sequence). The germline V and J ends were trimmed by 4 bases and 8 bases, with 14 bases remaining between them. The CDR3 bases are TGCAGTGCTAATTTCAGGCTAATAGAAAAACTGTTTTTT. Translation gives CSANFRLIEKLFF.

A note on this clonotype: Given a much more abundant clone one base away, this may be a read error. CDR3 bases: TGCAGTGCGAACCCAGGGGTGTCAGAGACCCAGTACTTC. Residues: CSANPGVSETQYF. The chain carries TRBV20-1 and TRBJ2-5; TRBD1 might be the D (6 bases). CDR1 and CDR2 from the germline V gene are DFQATT and SNEGSKA (reference sequence). V shed 6 bases and J shed 4 bases, with 15 bases lying between them. The CDR3 totals 13 residues.

A remark on this clonotype: One end of the junction fails to match germline, which may point to a read error. The chain links TRBV19 to TRBJ2-2; TRBD2 matches 9 bases. The CDR3 is made up of 17 amino acids. In germline, CDR1 is LNHDA, CDR2 SQIVND (reference sequence). The CDR3 sequence: CSSSIAASGANTGELFF. The CDR3 DNA sequence: TGTTCCAGTAGTATCGCGGCTAGCGGGGCGAACACCGGGGAGCTGTTTTTT.

The CDR3 DNA is TGCGCCAGCAGCTTCCAACGGGAGACAACCTTCGCGAACACCGGGGAGCTGTTTTTT. The encoded protein is CASSFQRETTFANTGELFF. This chain links TRBV5-1 with TRBJ2-2; D might be TRBD2 (6 bases). CDR3 length: 19 residues. Germline CDR1 and CDR2: SGHRS and YFSETQ. V was cut by 2 bases and J by 0 bases, with 20 bases left in between.

Points on this clonotype: Since a much larger clone is just one base distant, this may be a read error. The chain employs TRBV6-2 or TRBV6-3 and TRBJ1-5; D is unclear. The CDR3 is 13 amino acids. Per germline, CDR1 MNHEY and CDR2 SVGEGT. The CDR3 sequence is CASGYSNNQPQHF. In nucleotides, the CDR3 is TGTGCCAGCGGTTACTCGAACAATCAGCCCCAGCATTTT.

This clonotype was seen at least ten times. The V and J genes are TRBV6-1 and TRBJ2-3, with 7 positions matching TRBD2. From germline, CDR1 is MNHNS and CDR2 SASEGT. Trimming removed 4 bases from V and 4 bases from J; junction bases left unmatched: 8. The CDR3 totals 15 residues. The CDR3 bases are TGTGCCAGCAGTGTCCGGGACGGGGGGTCAGATACGCAGTATTTT. Its protein product is CASSVRDGGSDTQYF.

In this sample, this clonotype is medium-sized (0.01 to 0.1%). This chain uses TRBV6-2 or TRBV6-3 with TRBJ2-3; 8 bases match TRBD2. The length of the CDR3 is 17 residues. Trimming cost V 6 bases and J 4 bases; bases outside gene matches: 15. In germline, CDR1 is MNHEY, CDR2 SVGEGT. CDR3: CASSRPSGAGASDTQYF. Here the CDR3 DNA reads TGTGCCAGCAGCCGACCCTCGGGAGCGGGAGCCTCAGATACGCAGTATTTT.

The rearrangement joins TRBV5-8 to TRBJ2-7; D is perhaps TRBD2 (5 bases). The V gene's germline CDR1 is SGHTS and CDR2 YDEGEE. V lost 2 bases, J lost 0 bases, and 12 bases lay in between. The CDR3 spans 15 residues. CDR3 DNA: TGTGCCAGCAGCTTAGGAGCGGCCTCCTCCTACGAGCAGTACTTC. Its protein is CASSLGAASSYEQYF.

The table lists this clonotype with a few counts. V is TRBV7-9 and J is TRBJ2-5; maybe TRBD1 (5 bases). V was pared by 3 bases and J by 2 bases, with 13 bases between. This CDR3 comprises 15 residues. The germline V gene has CDR1 SEHNR and CDR2 FQNEAQ (reference sequence). The CDR3 sequence: CASSFRGSGQETQYF. The CDR3 DNA reads as TGTGCCAGCAGCTTTAGGGGCTCCGGACAAGAGACCCAGTACTTC.

This clonotype was seen a few times. The chain carries TRBV30 and TRBJ2-3, with unresolved D. The CDR3 sequence is 12 residues long. The germline gives CDR1 GTSNPN, CDR2 SVGIG (reference sequence). Trimming cost V 0 bases and J 4 bases, with 5 bases left between them. CDR3 sequence reads: CAWSVSPDTQYF. In nucleotides, the CDR3 is TGTGCCTGGAGTGTAAGCCCAGATACGCAGTATTTT.

To note about this clonotype: With a much larger clone just one base away, this may be a read error. The CDR3 end shows no conserved phenylalanine or tryptophan, and so a read error is likely. The rearrangement links TRBV7-2 to TRBJ1-6; 7 bases map to TRBD1. The CDR3 has 15 amino acids. Germline lookup yields CDR1 SGHTA and CDR2 FQGNSA. The V segment lost 3 bases and the J segment 6 bases; nucleotides outside the gene matches: 5. CDR3 protein: CASSLRGQSNSPLHL. CDR3 nucleotides: TGTGCCAGCAGCTTGAGGGGGCAGTCTAATTCACCCCTCCACCTT.

This clonotype was recorded many times. This chain uses TRBV7-2 with TRBJ1-4; D is perhaps TRBD1 (5 bases). V shed 5 bases and J shed 2 bases, with 12 bases lying between them. The CDR3 sequence is 15 residues long. Looked up from germline, CDR1 is SGHTA and CDR2 is FQGNSA. This CDR3 reads CASSRQGGTNEKLFF. DNA for the CDR3: TGTGCCAGCAGCAGGCAGGGAGGCACTAATGAAAAACTGTTTTTT. Complete variable domain (other parts from reference TRBV7-2 and TRBJ1-4): GAGVSQSPSNKVTEKGKDVELRCDPISGHTALYWYRQSLGQGLEFLIYFQGNSAPDKSGLPSDRFSAERTGGSVSTLTIQRTQQEDSAVYLCASSRQGGTNEKLFFGSGTQLSVL.

This clonotype was seen ten or more times. The rearrangement uses TRBV6-1 and TRBJ1-5, with D hard to call. The ends were cut back, 6 bases at V and 2 bases at J, with 14 bases in the middle. Per the germline V gene, CDR1 is MNHNS and CDR2 is SASEGT. This CDR3 is built from 15 residues. The CDR3: CASRPTGQGNQPQHF. In nucleotides, the CDR3 is TGTGCCAGCAGACCAACTGGGCAGGGCAATCAGCCCCAGCATTTT.